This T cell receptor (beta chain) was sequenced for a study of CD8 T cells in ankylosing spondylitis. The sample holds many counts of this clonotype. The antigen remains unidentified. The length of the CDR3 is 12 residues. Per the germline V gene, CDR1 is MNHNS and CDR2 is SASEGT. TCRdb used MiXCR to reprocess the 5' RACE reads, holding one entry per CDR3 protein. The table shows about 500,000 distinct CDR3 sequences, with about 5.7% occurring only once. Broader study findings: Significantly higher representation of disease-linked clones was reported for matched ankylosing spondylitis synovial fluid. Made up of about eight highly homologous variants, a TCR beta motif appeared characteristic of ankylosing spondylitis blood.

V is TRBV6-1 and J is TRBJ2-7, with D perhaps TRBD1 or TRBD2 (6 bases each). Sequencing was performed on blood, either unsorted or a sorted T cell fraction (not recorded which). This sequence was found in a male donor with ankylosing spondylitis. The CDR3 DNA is TGTGCGGGCGGGACACTTCCCTACGAGCAGTACTTC. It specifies CAGGTLPYEQYF.